The entry below gives a single TCR beta chain sequence along with its context. Original data processing: By means of reference gene primer amplification, nucleated cell counts were estimated. Using immunoSEQ multiplex PCR, the repertoire was profiled, and TCRdb retains in-frame clones only, with some absent. V and J calls and clone size come straight from that table; D and trimming were deduced from the DNA. The table shows around 250,000 clones, with approximately 87% occurring only once. The sample originates from a study of blood T cell repertoires in COVID-19. Study at large: Samples representing acute and convalescent COVID-19 were sourced from the United States, Italy and Spain. Nucleic acid was either cDNA or gDNA, and it came from T cells, B-cell-depleted T cells, or PBMCs.

Germline V gene sequence: CDR1 SGHDT, CDR2 YYEEEE. The CDR3 is 15 amino acids. V lost 7 bases, J lost 6 bases, and 11 bases stayed unmatched. The chain carries TRBV5-6 and TRBJ2-1, with TRBD1 identical over 9 bases. Sequenced sample: peripheral blood. This clonotype was obtained from a man in his sixties who had recovered from COVID-19. Here the CDR3 reads CASLETGGPSNEQFF. The CDR3 bases are TGTGCCAGCTTGGAAACAGGGGGCCCCTCCAATGAGCAGTTCTTC.